The text below deals with one T cell receptor beta chain. This sample was taken from a study of blood T cell repertoires in COVID-19. Germline V lookup: CDR1 SGHTA, CDR2 FQGNSA. Trimming pared 5 bases from V and 7 bases from J, leaving 11 bases between. The CDR3 has 12 residues. This table comes from immunoSEQ multiplex PCR, and its TCRdb copy is limited to in-frame clones, with some not included. Among 30,000 to 50,000 clones listed, 80% were seen once. V gene TRBV7-2 combines with J gene TRBJ1-1; unclear D gene. The source is a man older than 75 with active or convalescent COVID-19. Sequencing used peripheral blood. CDR3 nucleotide sequence: TGTGCCAGCAGCCGCAGCGGCCTTGAAGCTTTCTTT. Amino acids: CASSRSGLEAFF.